This TCR beta chain was sequenced during a study of cytomegalovirus exposure and HLA in healthy donors. A note on this clone: What it binds is unknown.

In the PCR, 60 Vbeta and 13 Jbeta primers were used. The repertoire was sequenced with immunoSEQ multiplex PCR; TCRdb's copy has only in-frame clones and lacks some. The sample has approximately 170,000 clones, about 85% seen once. The study, taken as a whole, reports: CMV serostatus was the only immune exposure information that was available. Earlier results showed most TCR beta V segments being productive about 90% or about 30% of the time.

Germline loops: CDR1 LNHNV, CDR2 YYDKDF (reference sequence). The CDR3 has 15 amino acids. V shed 0 bases and J 4 bases; nucleotides not matched to a gene: 4. The sequenced sample was PBMCs. The rearrangement uses TRBV15 and TRBJ2-7; 9 nucleotides line up with TRBD2. The TCR sequence derives from a boy aged 2 to 10 in good health and CMV-seronegative. The DNA of the CDR3 is TGTGCCACCAGCAGAGATGGGCTAGCGGGATACGAGCAGTACTTC. Amino acid sequence: CATSRDGLAGYEQYF.